This T cell receptor beta chain derives from a study of blood T cell repertoires in COVID-19 (TCRdb year 2020). About the investigation overall: Samples from collaborators originated in the United States, Italy and Spain and spanned both the acute and convalescent phases of COVID-19. The prospective study material was composed of cDNA or gDNA derived from T cells, B-cell-depleted T cells, or PBMCs. Deeply sampled blood TCRbeta repertoires from subjects exposed to, actively infected with, or recovered from COVID-19 were included in the dataset. A freely available public database, intended as a resource for researchers studying the immune response to SARS-CoV-2, is where the repertoires were released. The samples were drawn from the first 160 participants of the ongoing ImmuneRACE study and from over 950 subjects provided by 6 global collaborators. Sample metadata almost always included a de-identified subject ID, COVID-19 status, age in years and sex. HLA class I and class II types, where available, came from metadata supplied by the sample provider rather than from assay-based typing. General findings and caveats noted by the study authors: The amount of clinical and demographic metadata varied by source and participant and was provided uncurated.

At one collaborating source in Seattle, patients were enrolled during active infection and were followed longitudinally through the course of disease. Whole blood was collected in K2EDTA tubes by collaborating institutions according to the institutions' own protocols. For TCRbeta analysis, collaborators shipped samples in one of three forms: frozen whole blood, isolated PBMCs, or DNA extracted from either of those sample types. TCRbeta CDR3 regions were amplified from genomic DNA using the immunoSEQ Assay, a bias-controlled multiplex PCR. From the authors' description of their analysis: Nucleated cell counts per sample were estimated from amplification of reference gene primers within the assay. To quantify the absolute abundance of each unique TCRbeta CDR3 rearrangement, sequence reads were collapsed and filtered. For each sample, productive Simpson clonality was calculated as the square root of Simpson's diversity index across productive rearrangements. TCRdb provides this immuneACCESS table in a form limited to in-frame rearrangements. Some clones are lacking; in checked studies, under half of them reflect an unresolved V gene, and why the rest are absent is not known. V, J and clone size are those of that table, while D and trimming were read from the DNA. The table for this sample lists 170,000 or so clones; around four fifths of them were counted only once. The top ten clonotypes cover 6.5% to 7.5% of the sample.

Taken from cysteine to phenylalanine, the CDR3 has 17 residues. The entry retains the CDR3 DNA only, 51 bases that are in frame from base 1. The junction shows trimming of 7 bases on V and 11 bases on J, and the gene matches do not reach 20 bases of it. The germline V gene encodes CDR1 LNHDA and CDR2 SQIVND (reference sequence). As concerns this clone: Its antigen is currently not known. No much larger clone exists at a distance of one base, and base qualities are not known.

What was sequenced was peripheral blood. The receptor chain draws on TRBV19 and TRBJ1-5; the junction holds 10 bases that match TRBD1. This clonotype was obtained from a woman aged 40 to 50 with COVID-19, enrolled during active disease. The CDR3 corresponds to CASTMKPGRTGGMSQHF. The nucleotide sequence is TGTGCCAGTACCATGAAACCTGGGAGGACAGGGGGGATGTCCCAGCATTTT. This CDR3, with the reference TRBV19 and TRBJ1-5 proteins standing in past its ends, gives the full variable domain DGGITQSPKYLFRKEGQNVTLSCEQNLNHDAMYWYRQDPGQGLRLIYYSQIVNDFQKGDIAEGYSVSREKKESFPLTVTSAQKNPTAFYLCASTMKPGRTGGMSQHFGDGTRLSIL.